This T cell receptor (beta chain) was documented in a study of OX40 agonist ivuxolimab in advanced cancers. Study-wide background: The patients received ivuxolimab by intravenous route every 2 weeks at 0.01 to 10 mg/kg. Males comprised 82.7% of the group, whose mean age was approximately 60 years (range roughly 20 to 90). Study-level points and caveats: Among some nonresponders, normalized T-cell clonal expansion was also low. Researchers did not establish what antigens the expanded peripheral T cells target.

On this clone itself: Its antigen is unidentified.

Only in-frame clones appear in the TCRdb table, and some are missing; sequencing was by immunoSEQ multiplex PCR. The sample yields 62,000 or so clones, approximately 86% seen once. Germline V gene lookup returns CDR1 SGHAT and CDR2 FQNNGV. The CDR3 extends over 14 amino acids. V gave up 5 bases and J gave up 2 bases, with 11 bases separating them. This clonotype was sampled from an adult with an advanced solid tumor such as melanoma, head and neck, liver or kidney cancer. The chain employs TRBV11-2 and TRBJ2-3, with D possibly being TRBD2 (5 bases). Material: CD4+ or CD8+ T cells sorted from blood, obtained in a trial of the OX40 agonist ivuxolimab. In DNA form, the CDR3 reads TGTGCCAGCAGCCACGACTACTACACAGATACGCAGTATTTT. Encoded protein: CASSHDYYTDTQYF.